Listed below are T cell receptor beta chains from one sample, sequenced in a study of blood T cell repertoires in COVID-19. Assay: immunoSEQ multiplex PCR; the TCRdb copy retains only in-frame clones and omits some. In the table there are approximately 200,000 clones, around four fifths of which are singletons. Sequenced material: peripheral blood. The receptors were gathered from a woman between 55 and 75 years old who had recovered from COVID-19. Each CDR3 is given with its conserved first and last residue. The D gene is left open where the match is weak. Clone size is given for some rows only: seen once, a few or many times, or a class if the clone is expanded.

d_call	clone_size	v_call	j_call	cdr3_aa	cdr3_nt
NA	NA	TRBV28	TRBJ1-2	CASSLAREKQGWTNYGYTF	TGTGCCAGCAGTTTAGCCAGAGAAAAACAGGGTTGGACTAACTATGGCTACACCTTC
NA	NA	TRBV6-2/TRBV6-3	TRBJ1-1	CASSYSREGNTEAFF	TGTGCCAGCAGTTACTCGCGGGAGGGGAACACTGAAGCTTTCTTT
NA	NA	TRBV5-4	TRBJ2-5	CASSPRGAVQETQYF	TGTGCCAGCAGCCCCAGGGGAGCGGTACAAGAGACCCAGTACTTC
NA	once	TRBV6-2/TRBV6-3	TRBJ2-3	CASSYRVEWLTDTQYF	TGTGCCAGCAGTTACCGGGTAGAGTGGCTTACAGATACGCAGTATTTT
TRBD1	NA	TRBV30	TRBJ1-1	CAWSGPPTGTNTEAFF	TGTGCCTGGAGTGGCCCCCCGACAGGGACGAACACTGAAGCTTTCTTT
TRBD1	NA	TRBV19	TRBJ1-6	CASQNRDSLSSYNSPLHF	TGTGCCAGCCAGAACCGGGACAGCCTGAGCTCCTATAATTCACCCCTCCACTTT
TRBD1	NA	TRBV19	TRBJ1-1	CASRDRGGGTEAFF	TGTGCCAGTAGGGACAGGGGCGGTGGGACTGAAGCTTTCTTT
NA	NA	TRBV12-3/TRBV12-4	TRBJ2-6	CASSYSGANVLTF	TGTGCCAGCAGCTACTCTGGGGCCAACGTCCTGACTTTC
NA	few	TRBV7-3	TRBJ2-7	CASSLGSYYEQYF	TGTGCCAGCAGCTTAGGGAGTTACTACGAGCAGTACTTC
NA	NA	TRBV3-1/TRBV3-2	TRBJ1-2	CASSSTRTGGYTF	TGTGCCAGCAGCTCAACACGGACGGGGGGCTACACCTTC
NA	NA	TRBV2	TRBJ1-2	CASMRDIGNGYTF	TGTGCCAGCATGCGGGATATTGGAAATGGCTACACCTTC
TRBD1	NA	TRBV6-2/TRBV6-3	TRBJ1-1	CASSTGGGSEAFF	TGTGCCAGCAGTACAGGGGGGGGCTCTGAAGCTTTCTTT
TRBD1	NA	TRBV12-3/TRBV12-4	TRBJ1-2	CASSLDRRYGYTF	TGTGCCAGCAGTTTGGACAGGAGGTATGGCTACACCTTC
TRBD1	once	TRBV7-8	TRBJ1-2	CASSSGTAYGYTF	TGTGCCAGCAGCTCCGGGACAGCCTATGGCTACACCTTC
TRBD2	once	TRBV7-2	TRBJ2-7	CASSFPLYSGADYEQYF	TGTGCCAGCAGCTTTCCCTTATATAGCGGGGCGGACTACGAGCAGTACTTC
NA	NA	TRBV6-6	TRBJ1-5	CASSYSGGDQPQHF	TGTGCCAGCAGTTACTCTGGGGGCGATCAGCCCCAGCATTTT
TRBD1	NA	TRBV6-5	TRBJ1-2	CASSRDRDDYGYTF	TGTGCCAGCAGCCGGGACAGGGATGACTATGGCTACACCTTC
NA	NA	TRBV3-1/TRBV3-2	TRBJ1-2	CASSQDLTGTYGYTF	TGTGCCAGCAGCCAAGATTTAACAGGGACCTATGGCTACACCTTC
TRBD1	NA	TRBV29-1	TRBJ1-1	CSGHRGLEAFF	TGCAGCGGACACAGGGGTCTTGAAGCTTTCTTT
NA	once	TRBV2	TRBJ2-5	CASRNRGEETQYF	TGTGCCAGCAGAAATAGGGGCGAAGAGACCCAGTACTTC
NA	NA	TRBV7-3	TRBJ2-1	CASSQSRGTYNEQFF	TGTGCCAGCAGCCAAAGCAGGGGTACCTACAATGAGCAGTTCTTC
TRBD1	NA	TRBV7-6	TRBJ2-7	CASSYNRGIDYEQYF	TGTGCCAGCAGCTACAACAGGGGTATTGACTACGAGCAGTACTTC
TRBD1	NA	TRBV5-4	TRBJ2-1	CASSSSQDRARLNEQFF	TGTGCCAGCAGCTCATCGCAGGACAGGGCACGTCTCAATGAGCAGTTCTTC
TRBD1	NA	TRBV4-1	TRBJ1-5	CASSWDSFNQPQHF	TGCGCCAGCAGTTGGGACAGCTTCAATCAGCCCCAGCATTTT
TRBD1	NA	TRBV2	TRBJ2-7	CASSGKENRGSTYEQYF	TGTGCCAGCAGTGGAAAAGAGAACAGGGGGTCCACCTACGAGCAGTACTTC
TRBD1	NA	TRBV7-3	TRBJ1-6	CASSSTGVGSPLHF	TGTGCCAGCAGCTCGACAGGGGTTGGTTCACCCCTCCACTTT
TRBD2	NA	TRBV9	TRBJ2-5	CASSVAPSGGETQYF	TGTGCCAGCAGCGTAGCTCCTAGCGGGGGTGAGACCCAGTACTTC
NA	NA	TRBV14	TRBJ1-1	CASSQTRANTEAFF	TGTGCCAGCAGCCAAACCAGGGCGAACACTGAAGCTTTCTTT
NA	NA	TRBV5-4	TRBJ1-6	CASSPRQVDHSPLHF	TGTGCCAGCAGCCCTAGACAGGTCGATCATTCACCCCTCCACTTT
NA	few	TRBV2	TRBJ1-5	CASSEQGRGEPQHF	TGTGCCAGCAGTGAACAGGGCCGAGGAGAGCCCCAGCATTTT
NA	NA	TRBV27	TRBJ1-6	CASSLAALNSPLHF	TGTGCCAGCAGTTTAGCGGCGTTAAATTCACCCCTCCACTTT
TRBD2	NA	TRBV13	TRBJ2-2	CASSLRTSGGDTGELFF	TGTGCCAGCAGCTTAAGGACTAGCGGGGGGGACACCGGGGAGCTGTTTTTT
NA	NA	TRBV15	TRBJ2-2	CATSPLPRLTGELFF	TGTGCCACCAGCCCCCTACCTCGACTCACCGGGGAGCTGTTTTTT
TRBD1	NA	TRBV7-6	TRBJ1-4	CASSYRGMREKLFF	TGTGCCAGCAGCTACAGGGGTATGCGGGAAAAACTGTTTTTT
NA	NA	TRBV7-3	TRBJ1-1	CASAQVRQAEAFF	TGTGCCAGCGCCCAGGTACGGCAGGCTGAAGCTTTCTTT
TRBD1	NA	TRBV6-6	TRBJ1-1	CASKTGTGDPEAFF	TGTGCCAGCAAAACGGGGACAGGGGACCCTGAAGCTTTCTTT
TRBD1	NA	TRBV6-2/TRBV6-3	TRBJ1-1	CASSYLRQGAGMNTEAFF	TGTGCCAGCAGTTACCTACGACAGGGTGCTGGAATGAACACTGAAGCTTTCTTT
NA	NA	TRBV11-2	TRBJ1-6	CASSLDLGGTHF	TGTGCCAGCAGCTTAGATCTGGGAGGGACCCACTTT
NA	NA	TRBV30	TRBJ2-2	CAWSVTSTGELFF	TGTGCCTGGAGTGTAACATCCACCGGGGAGCTGTTTTTT
NA	NA	TRBV7-2	TRBJ1-3	CASSWGQGSGNTIYF	TGTGCCAGCAGCTGGGGGCAGGGTTCTGGAAACACCATATATTTT
TRBD2	NA	TRBV24-1	TRBJ2-7	CATSGTGLAGQEYEQYF	TGTGCCACCAGTGGGACGGGACTAGCGGGGCAGGAATACGAGCAGTACTTC
TRBD1	NA	TRBV7-3	TRBJ2-6	CASSRPGQGSEGANVLTF	TGTGCCAGCAGCAGACCGGGACAGGGATCTGAAGGGGCCAACGTCCTGACTTTC
TRBD2	NA	TRBV9	TRBJ2-7	CASSSSGAAYEQYF	TGTGCCAGCAGCTCGAGCGGGGCCGCCTACGAGCAGTACTTC
TRBD1	NA	TRBV6-1	TRBJ1-3	CASSEAGTGVHTIYF	TGTGCCAGCAGTGAAGCAGGGACAGGGGTACACACCATATATTTT
TRBD1	NA	TRBV5-8	TRBJ2-3	CASSGGQGATDTQYF	TGTGCCAGCAGCGGAGGACAGGGGGCAACAGATACGCAGTATTTT
TRBD1	NA	TRBV18	TRBJ2-7	CASSPGQGWYEQYF	TGTGCCAGCTCACCTGGACAGGGTTGGTACGAGCAGTACTTC
TRBD2	NA	TRBV4-2	TRBJ2-1	CASSPTSGGAGEQFF	TGTGCCAGCAGCCCTACTAGCGGGGGGGCCGGGGAGCAGTTCTTC
TRBD1	NA	TRBV18	TRBJ1-1	CASSPSPGQGAMNTEAFF	TGTGCCAGCTCACCTTCCCCTGGACAGGGGGCGATGAACACTGAAGCTTTCTTT
NA	NA	TRBV10-1	TRBJ2-1	CASSSDRTDNEQFF	TGCGCCAGCAGTTCTGACAGAACCGACAATGAGCAGTTCTTC
NA	few	TRBV5-1	TRBJ1-2	CASSLLPEYNYGYTF	TGCGCCAGCAGCTTGCTTCCGGAGTATAACTATGGCTACACCTTC